A selection of T cell receptor beta chains follows, all from one sample in a study of neurological immune-mediated disorders. TCRdb ran MiXCR on the 5' RACE reads and lists one entry per CDR3 protein. The repertoire consists of around 30,000 distinct CDR3 sequences, with roughly 16% occurring once and the leading ten covering roughly 5%. The sample comprised CD4+ T cells from blood. These receptors were obtained from a female donor with HTLV-1-associated myelopathy (HAM/TSP). CDR3s include the opening cysteine and the closing phenylalanine or tryptophan. Fields, in order: J gene, clone size, D gene, V gene, CDR3 protein, CDR3 DNA. A D gene is named only where the DNA matches it firmly. Size tells how often a clone was seen (once, few, many) or the class of an expanded clone, and some rows leave it out.

TRBJ2-3,many,TRBD2,TRBV3-1,CASSQRLASFTDTQYF,TGTGCCAGCAGCCAGCGACTAGCAAGTTTCACAGATACGCAGTATTTT
TRBJ2-7,.,TRBD2,TRBV6-1,CASIEAGTSGKYEQYF,TGTGCCAGCATAGAAGCCGGGACTAGCGGGAAATACGAGCAGTACTTC
TRBJ2-1,many,.,TRBV7-8,CASSLELARYNEQFF,TGTGCCAGCAGCTTAGAACTAGCAAGGTACAATGAGCAGTTCTTC
TRBJ2-7,few,.,TRBV12-3/TRBV12-4,CASSSPRDEQYF,TGTGCCAGCAGTTCCCCCCGGGACGAGCAGTACTTC
TRBJ2-1,many,.,TRBV6-9,CASSYISPGGSLNEQFF,TGTGCCAGCAGTTATATCTCCCCCGGCGGGTCACTTAATGAGCAGTTCTTC
TRBJ2-1,medium-sized,TRBD2,TRBV7-2,CASSFNPGERGSYNEQFF,TGTGCCAGCAGCTTTAACCCAGGTGAGCGGGGGAGTTACAATGAGCAGTTCTTC
TRBJ2-7,many,TRBD1,TRBV12-3/TRBV12-4,CASSSRDRGWYEQYF,TGTGCCAGCAGTTCTCGGGACAGGGGGTGGTACGAGCAGTACTTC
TRBJ2-2,.,TRBD2,TRBV20-1,CSALGGTSGRNTGELFF,TGCAGTGCCCTAGGGGGGACTAGCGGGAGGAACACCGGGGAGCTGTTTTTT
TRBJ1-5,many,TRBD1,TRBV19,CASSLGQGAQPQHF,TGTGCCAGTAGTCTCGGACAGGGGGCTCAGCCCCAGCATTTT
TRBJ2-3,many,TRBD2,TRBV20-1,CSAPTGAGGDTQYF,TGCAGTGCTCCCACGGGGGCGGGAGGAGATACGCAGTATTTT
TRBJ2-7,many,.,TRBV12-3/TRBV12-4,CASSGKGPYEQYF,TGTGCCAGCAGTGGCAAAGGCCCCTACGAGCAGTACTTC
TRBJ1-6,many,.,TRBV27,CASSLTWQKNSPLHF,TGTGCCAGCAGTTTAACCTGGCAGAAGAATTCACCCCTCCACTTT
TRBJ1-4,many,.,TRBV6-6,CASRSSGTTNEKLFF,TGTGCCAGCAGATCCTCAGGAACAACTAATGAAAAACTGTTTTTT
TRBJ2-1,many,.,TRBV12-3/TRBV12-4,CASSLSNGANEQFF,TGTGCCAGCAGTTTAAGTAATGGGGCCAATGAGCAGTTCTTC
TRBJ2-7,.,.,TRBV14,CASSWWIWPALYEQYF,TGTGCCAGCAGCTGGTGGATATGGCCGGCCCTCTACGAGCAGTACTTC
TRBJ2-1,many,TRBD2,TRBV20-1,CSARGTSGRASNNEQFF,TGCAGTGCTAGGGGGACTAGCGGGAGGGCCAGCAACAATGAGCAGTTCTTC
TRBJ1-5,many,.,TRBV12-3/TRBV12-4,CASSLTQYQPQHF,TGTGCCAGCAGTTTGACACAGTATCAGCCCCAGCATTTT
TRBJ2-7,many,TRBD2,TRBV7-2,CASSLAFLGLAETYEQYF,TGTGCCAGCAGCTTAGCCTTCCTCGGACTAGCGGAGACCTACGAGCAGTACTTC
TRBJ2-2,medium-sized,.,TRBV5-1,CASREGANTGELFF,TGCGCCAGCAGAGAGGGGGCGAACACCGGGGAGCTGTTTTTT
TRBJ2-7,many,TRBD1,TRBV6-5,CASSRQGSLYEQYF,TGTGCCAGCAGTAGACAGGGGTCTCTCTACGAGCAGTACTTC
TRBJ2-7,many,TRBD2,TRBV20-1,CSARVTSGGAEQYF,TGCAGTGCTAGAGTCACTAGCGGGGGGGCGGAGCAGTACTTC
TRBJ2-2,.,.,TRBV18,CVSSPQTSRELFF,TGTGTCAGCTCACCACAAACAAGCCGTGAGCTGTTTTTT